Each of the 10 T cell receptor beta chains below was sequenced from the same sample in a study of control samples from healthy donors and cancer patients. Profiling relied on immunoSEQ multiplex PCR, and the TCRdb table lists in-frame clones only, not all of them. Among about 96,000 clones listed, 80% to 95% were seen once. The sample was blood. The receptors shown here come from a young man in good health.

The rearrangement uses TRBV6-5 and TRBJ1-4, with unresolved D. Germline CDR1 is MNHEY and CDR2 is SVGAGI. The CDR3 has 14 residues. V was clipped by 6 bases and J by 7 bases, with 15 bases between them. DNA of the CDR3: TGTGCCAGCAGACAGACGCCAACTGTTGAAAAACTGTTTTTT. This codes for CASRQTPTVEKLFF.

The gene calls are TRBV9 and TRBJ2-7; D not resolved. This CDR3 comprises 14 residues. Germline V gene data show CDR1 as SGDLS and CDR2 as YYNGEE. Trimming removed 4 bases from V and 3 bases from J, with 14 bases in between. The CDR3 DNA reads TGTGCCAGCAGCCCTCAACCGGACGGCTACGAGCAGTACTTC. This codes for CASSPQPDGYEQYF.

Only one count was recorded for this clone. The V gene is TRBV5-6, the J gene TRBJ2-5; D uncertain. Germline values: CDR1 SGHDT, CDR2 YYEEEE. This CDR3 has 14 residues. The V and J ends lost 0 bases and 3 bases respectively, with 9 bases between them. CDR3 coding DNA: TGTGCCAGCAGCTTGGGGTATAGGGAAGAGACCCAGTACTTC. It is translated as CASSLGYREETQYF.

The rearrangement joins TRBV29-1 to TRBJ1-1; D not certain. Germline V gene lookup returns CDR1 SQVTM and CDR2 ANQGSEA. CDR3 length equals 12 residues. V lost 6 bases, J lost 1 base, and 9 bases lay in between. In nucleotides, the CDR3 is TGCAGCGTCGTTGGGGAGAACACTGAAGCTTTCTTT. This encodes CSVVGENTEAFF.

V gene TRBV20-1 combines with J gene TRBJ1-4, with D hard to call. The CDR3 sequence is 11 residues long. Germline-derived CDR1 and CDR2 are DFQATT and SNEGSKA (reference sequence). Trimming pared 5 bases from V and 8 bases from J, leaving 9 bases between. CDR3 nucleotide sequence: TGCAGTGCTGGGGAACGGGAAAAACTGTTTTTT. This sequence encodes CSAGEREKLFF.

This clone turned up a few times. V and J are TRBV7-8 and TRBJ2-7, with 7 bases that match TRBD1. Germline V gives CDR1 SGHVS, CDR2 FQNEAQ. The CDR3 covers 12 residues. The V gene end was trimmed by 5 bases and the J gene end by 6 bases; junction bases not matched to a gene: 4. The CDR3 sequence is CASSPTGIEQYF. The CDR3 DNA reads TGTGCCAGCAGCCCGACAGGGATCGAGCAGTACTTC.

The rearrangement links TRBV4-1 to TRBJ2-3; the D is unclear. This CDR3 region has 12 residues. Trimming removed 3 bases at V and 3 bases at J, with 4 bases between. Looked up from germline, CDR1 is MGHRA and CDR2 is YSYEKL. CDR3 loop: CASSQDTDTQYF. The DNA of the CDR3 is TGCGCCAGCAGCCAGGATACAGATACGCAGTATTTT.

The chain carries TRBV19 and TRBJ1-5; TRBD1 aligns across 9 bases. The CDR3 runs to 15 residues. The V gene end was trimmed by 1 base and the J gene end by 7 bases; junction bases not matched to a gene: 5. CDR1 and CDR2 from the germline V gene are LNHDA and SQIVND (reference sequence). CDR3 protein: CASSIVGTGMQPQHF. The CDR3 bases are TGTGCCAGTAGTATAGTAGGGACAGGGATGCAGCCCCAGCATTTT.

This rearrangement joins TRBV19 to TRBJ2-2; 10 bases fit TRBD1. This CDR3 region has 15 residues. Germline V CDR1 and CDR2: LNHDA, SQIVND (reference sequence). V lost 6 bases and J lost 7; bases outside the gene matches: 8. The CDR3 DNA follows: TGTGCCAGTAGCGGAGGACAGGGGGAGGTCGGGGAGCTGTTTTTT. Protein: CASSGGQGEVGELFF.

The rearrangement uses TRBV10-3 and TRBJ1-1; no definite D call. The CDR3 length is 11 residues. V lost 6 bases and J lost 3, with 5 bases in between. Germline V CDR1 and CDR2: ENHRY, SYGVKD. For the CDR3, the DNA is TGTGCCATCAGGGCAGACACTGAAGCTTTCTTT. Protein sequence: CAIRADTEAFF.